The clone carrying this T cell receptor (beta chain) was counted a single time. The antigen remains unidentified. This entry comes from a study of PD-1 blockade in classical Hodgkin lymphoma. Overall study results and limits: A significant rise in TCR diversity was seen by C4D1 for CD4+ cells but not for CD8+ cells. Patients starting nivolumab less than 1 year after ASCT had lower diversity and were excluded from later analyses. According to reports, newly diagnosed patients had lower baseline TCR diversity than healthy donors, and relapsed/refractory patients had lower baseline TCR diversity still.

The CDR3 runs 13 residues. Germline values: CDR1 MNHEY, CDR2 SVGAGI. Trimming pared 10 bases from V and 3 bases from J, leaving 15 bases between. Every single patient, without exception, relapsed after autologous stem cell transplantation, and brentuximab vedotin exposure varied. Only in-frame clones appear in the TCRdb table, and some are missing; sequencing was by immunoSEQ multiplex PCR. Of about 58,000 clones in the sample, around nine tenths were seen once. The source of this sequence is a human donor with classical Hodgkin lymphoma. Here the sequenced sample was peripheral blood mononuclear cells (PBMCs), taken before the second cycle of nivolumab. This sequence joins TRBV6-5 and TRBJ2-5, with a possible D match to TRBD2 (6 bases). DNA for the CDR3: TGTGCCATCCGTCAGACGGGAGAAGAGACCCAGTACTTC. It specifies CAIRQTGEETQYF.